The next 21 T cell receptor beta chains were all read from a single sample in a study of shared clonotypes between healthy human individuals (dated by TCRdb to 2019 to 2021). The library was made by the immunoSEQ multiplex PCR assay. This immuneACCESS table, as held by TCRdb, lists in-frame sequences with V and J called but not all clones. Of the missing ones, under half trace to an unresolved V gene in checked studies; the others have no known cause. The sample yields about 2,500,000 clones; around 94% were counted once. The top ten constitute roughly 0.14% of the sample. The material sequenced was naive CD4+ T cells sorted from blood. The cell subset or site label, as the study defines it: CD45RA+ positively selected. Receptors were obtained from a man aged 18 to 29 in good health.

The DNA of the CDR3 is TGTGCCAGCAGCTTGGACAGCCAGCAAGAGACCCAGTACTTC. Its protein is CASSLDSQQETQYF. The chain uses TRBV5-4 and TRBJ2-5; D gene uncertain. The CDR3 loop spans 14 amino acids. Germline V gene sequence: CDR1 SGHNT, CDR2 YYREEE (reference sequence). V lost 0 bases to trimming and J lost 2 bases, with 8 bases between them.

This clone was observed once. Additional DNA sequences in this sample encode the identical CDR3. CDR3 amino acids: CASSLVQDNEQFF. Written as DNA, the CDR3 is TGCGCCAGCAGCTTGGTTCAGGACAATGAGCAGTTCTTC. The V and J genes are TRBV5-1 and TRBJ2-1; no definite D call. Germline CDR1 reads SGHRS; CDR2 reads YFSETQ. The CDR3 is 13 amino acids. The V gene lost 0 bases and the J gene lost 5 bases, with 6 bases spanning the gap.

In the case of this clone: Additional DNA sequences in this sample encode the identical CDR3. The rearrangement uses TRBV15 and TRBJ2-1; the D gene could be TRBD1 or TRBD2 (5 bases each). The CDR3 extends over 15 amino acids. Germline V gene sequence: CDR1 LNHNV, CDR2 YYDKDF (reference sequence). V was clipped by 0 bases and J by 3 bases, with 9 bases between them. CDR3 amino acids: CATSRDRGSYNEQFF. CDR3 bases: TGTGCCACCAGCAGAGATCGGGGCAGCTACAATGAGCAGTTCTTC.

J is TRBJ2-3 and V is TRBV2, with a weak D call TRBD2 (5 bases). V was clipped by 6 bases and J by 0 bases, with 16 bases between them. The CDR3 covers 16 residues. Germline lookup yields CDR1 SNHLY and CDR2 FYNNEI. CDR3 amino acids: CASRGRASSSTDTQYF. The CDR3 DNA is TGTGCCAGCAGGGGCCGGGCTAGCAGTAGCACAGATACGCAGTATTTT.

The V and J genes are TRBV13 and TRBJ2-7, with TRBD1 matching 7 bases. This CDR3 is 18 amino acids long. The ends lost 1 base at V and 2 bases at J; junction bases unmatched: 14. Germline V gives CDR1 PRHDT, CDR2 FYEKMQ (reference sequence). The CDR3 DNA is TGTGCCAGCAGCTTAGTCACCTCGAGCGGACAGGTCCCCTACGAGCAGTACTTC. It specifies CASSLVTSSGQVPYEQYF.

The V gene is TRBV6-6, the J gene TRBJ2-1; D unclear. From germline, CDR1 is MNHNY and CDR2 SVGAGI (reference sequence). Deletions cut 6 bases from V and 1 base from J, with 10 bases between. CDR3 length: 14 amino acids. The DNA of the CDR3 is TGTGCCAGCAGCCACCAGGAGTCCTACAATGAGCAGTTCTTC. Its translation: CASSHQESYNEQFF.

This clone was found once. The chain links TRBV18 to TRBJ2-3; D remains unclear. The CDR3 is made up of 14 amino acids. Trimming shortened V by 3 bases and J by 0 bases, and 7 bases separated the two germline ends. Germline V gene sequence: CDR1 KGHSH, CDR2 LQKENI. CDR3 sequence (DNA): TGTGCCAGCTCACCTTCCCACAGCACAGATACGCAGTATTTT. This encodes CASSPSHSTDTQYF.

CDR3 region: CASSEWSGGGATDTQYF. As DNA, the CDR3 is TGTGCCAGCAGTGAATGGAGCGGCGGGGGGGCCACAGATACGCAGTATTTT. J is TRBJ2-3 and V is TRBV6-1; 9 bases align to TRBD2. The CDR3 totals 17 residues. Germline lookup yields CDR1 MNHNS and CDR2 SASEGT. V was pared by 2 bases and J by 2 bases, with 8 bases of the junction left unmatched.

This clone was counted once. The chain links TRBV6-5 to TRBJ1-1; D perhaps matches TRBD1 (5 bases). Per germline, CDR1 MNHEY and CDR2 SVGAGI. V shed 4 bases and J shed 6 bases, with 18 bases lying between them. The CDR3 covers 15 residues. CDR3 loop: CASSLGVREGPEAFF. The CDR3 region has the DNA TGTGCCAGCAGTTTAGGGGTCAGGGAGGGTCCTGAAGCTTTCTTT.

This chain links TRBV11-2 with TRBJ2-1; tentative D call: TRBD2 (5 bases). The germline gives CDR1 SGHAT, CDR2 FQNNGV. The CDR3 is 15 residues long. V lost 4 bases, J lost 6 bases, and 16 bases lay in between. CDR3 coding DNA: TGTGCCAGCAGCTCGGACTTAGGGTGGGGCAATGAGCAGTTCTTC. It encodes CASSSDLGWGNEQFF.

This clone has just one count. The genes are TRBV9 and TRBJ1-2; D gene uncertain. The V end was cut by 4 bases, the J end by 3 bases, with 13 bases between. Germline V gene data show CDR1 as SGDLS and CDR2 as YYNGEE. This CDR3 spans 14 amino acids. The CDR3 region is CASSPTLEDYGYTF. The CDR3 DNA is TGTGCCAGCAGCCCGACCCTGGAGGACTATGGCTACACCTTC.

This chain links TRBV6-5 with TRBJ2-2; maybe TRBD1 (6 bases). This CDR3 is 14 amino acids long. The germline V gene encodes CDR1 MNHEY and CDR2 SVGAGI. V was trimmed by 4 bases and J by 5 bases, leaving 11 bases between them. The CDR3 sequence: CASSSDRRTGELFF. For the CDR3, the DNA is TGTGCCAGCAGTTCAGACAGGCGAACCGGGGAGCTGTTTTTT.

The J gene is TRBJ2-3, the V gene TRBV10-3; D is uncertain. Germline V gene lookup returns CDR1 ENHRY and CDR2 SYGVKD. V dropped 9 bases and J dropped 3 bases, with 13 bases sitting between them. The CDR3 runs 13 residues. CDR3 bases: TGTGCCATGCGACTTGGAGCGACAGATACGCAGTATTTT. It specifies CAMRLGATDTQYF.

The V and J genes are TRBV5-1 and TRBJ2-5; 9 nucleotides line up with TRBD2. CDR1 and CDR2 from the germline V gene are SGHRS and YFSETQ. The length of the CDR3 is 14 residues. After removal of 0 bases from V and 6 bases from J, the junction contained 3 bases not matched to a gene. The CDR3 protein is CASSLAAGGQTQYF. CDR3 DNA: TGCGCCAGCAGCTTGGCAGCGGGGGGACAGACCCAGTACTTC.

Remarks on this clone: The same CDR3 arises from other DNA sequences in this sample as well. The V gene is TRBV5-1, the J gene TRBJ1-2; D possibly corresponds to TRBD1 (6 bases). Trimming removed 0 bases from V and 4 bases from J, with 7 bases in between. The CDR3 runs 13 residues. Germline V gives CDR1 SGHRS, CDR2 YFSETQ. CDR3 sequence reads: CASSLGRGYGYTF. CDR3 nucleotide sequence: TGCGCCAGCAGCTTGGGCAGGGGCTATGGCTACACCTTC.

The gene calls are TRBV5-8 and TRBJ1-2, with D uncertain. In germline, CDR1 is SGHTS, CDR2 YDEGEE. Trimming cost V 3 bases and J 6 bases, with 9 bases left between them. The CDR3 covers 12 residues. The CDR3 DNA sequence: TGTGCCAGCAGCTCATCATTCGATGGCTACACCTTC. Its protein is CASSSSFDGYTF.

This chain's CDR3 is CASSLDRGPLRGEQYF. The CDR3 coding sequence is TGCGCCAGCAGCTTGGACAGGGGGCCATTACGGGGTGAGCAGTACTTC. The chain has TRBV5-1 and TRBJ2-7; 9 nucleotides line up with TRBD1. The CDR3 is 16 amino acids. From germline, CDR1 is SGHRS and CDR2 YFSETQ. The trim removed 0 bases at V and 7 bases at J, leaving 11 bases unmatched.

Concerning this clone itself: Other nucleotide sequences from this sample produce the same CDR3. The chain uses TRBV5-1 and TRBJ2-5, with a possible D match to TRBD1 (6 bases). Trimming removed 0 bases from V and 2 bases from J, with 8 bases in between. CDR1 SGHRS and CDR2 YFSETQ come from the germline V gene. This CDR3 contains 14 residues. In nucleotides, the CDR3 is TGCGCCAGCAGCTTGGTGCAGGGGCAAGAGACCCAGTACTTC. Its translation is CASSLVQGQETQYF.

The rearrangement joins TRBV21-1 to TRBJ1-5. TRBV21-1 is listed as a pseudogene. The CDR3 sequence is 13 residues long. CDR3 in amino acids: CASSKRAYQPQHF. In DNA, the CDR3 is TGTGCCAGCAGCAAAAGGGCCTATCAGCCCCAGCATTTT.

The gene calls are TRBV28 and TRBJ2-5; 7 bases align to TRBD2. The CDR3 has 14 amino acids. V was clipped by 7 bases and J by 5 bases; unmatched bases: 10. Germline CDR1 MDHEN, CDR2 SYDVKM. The CDR3 sequence: CASTVGGGRETQYF. CDR3 DNA: TGTGCCAGCACGGTCGGCGGGGGTCGGGAGACCCAGTACTTC.

To note about this clone: The identical CDR3 is also encoded by other nucleotide sequences in the sample. The V gene is TRBV6-5, the J gene TRBJ2-3, with 7 bases fitting TRBD1. This CDR3 is 12 amino acids long. The ends lost 5 bases at V and 5 bases at J; junction bases unmatched: 1. CDR1 is MNHEY, CDR2 SVGAGI, per germline. The CDR3 protein is CASSRQGDTQYF. In nucleotides, the CDR3 is TGTGCCAGCAGTCGACAGGGAGATACGCAGTATTTT.